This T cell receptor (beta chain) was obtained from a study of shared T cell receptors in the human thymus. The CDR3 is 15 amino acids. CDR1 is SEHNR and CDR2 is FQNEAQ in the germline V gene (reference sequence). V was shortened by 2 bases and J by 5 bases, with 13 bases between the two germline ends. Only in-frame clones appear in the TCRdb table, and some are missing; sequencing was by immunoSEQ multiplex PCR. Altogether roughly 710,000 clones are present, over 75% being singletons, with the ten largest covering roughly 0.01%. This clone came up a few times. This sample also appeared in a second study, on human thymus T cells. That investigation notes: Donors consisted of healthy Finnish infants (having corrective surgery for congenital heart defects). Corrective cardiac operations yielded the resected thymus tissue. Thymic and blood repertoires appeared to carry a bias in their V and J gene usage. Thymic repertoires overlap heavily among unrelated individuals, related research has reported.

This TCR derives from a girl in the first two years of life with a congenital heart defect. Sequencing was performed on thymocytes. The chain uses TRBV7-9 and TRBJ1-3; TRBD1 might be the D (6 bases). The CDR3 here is CASSLIEQGRNTIYF. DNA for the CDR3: TGTGCCAGCAGCTTAATCGAACAGGGTAGAAACACCATATATTTT.